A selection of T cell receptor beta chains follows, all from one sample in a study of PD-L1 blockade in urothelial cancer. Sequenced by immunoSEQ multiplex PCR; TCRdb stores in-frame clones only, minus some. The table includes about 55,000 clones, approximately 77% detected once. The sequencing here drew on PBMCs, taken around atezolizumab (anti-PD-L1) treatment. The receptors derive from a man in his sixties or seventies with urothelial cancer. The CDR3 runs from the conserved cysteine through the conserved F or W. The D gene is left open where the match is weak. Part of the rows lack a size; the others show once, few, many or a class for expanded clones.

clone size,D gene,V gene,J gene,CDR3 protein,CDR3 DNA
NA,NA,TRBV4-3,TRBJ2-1,CASSARYNEQFF,TGCGCCAGCAGCGCCCGGTACAATGAGCAGTTCTTC
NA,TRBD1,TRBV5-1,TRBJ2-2,CASSGGQGIGELFF,TGCGCCAGCAGCGGGGGACAGGGGATCGGGGAGCTGTTTTTT
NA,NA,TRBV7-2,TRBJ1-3,CASSFSDGGSGNTIYF,TGTGCCAGCAGCTTCTCGGACGGGGGCTCTGGAAACACCATATATTTT
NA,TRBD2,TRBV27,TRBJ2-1,CASSRAGGINNEQFF,TGTGCCAGCAGCCGAGCGGGAGGCATCAACAATGAGCAGTTCTTC
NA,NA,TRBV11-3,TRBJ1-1,CASTRNAYPGPDTEAFF,TGTGCCAGCACCCGAAACGCGTACCCTGGGCCTGACACTGAAGCTTTCTTT
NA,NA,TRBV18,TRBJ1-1,CASSPRQTNTEAFF,TGTGCCAGCTCACCGCGGCAGACTAACACTGAAGCTTTCTTT
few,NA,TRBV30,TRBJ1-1,CAWSPGFGPTEAFF,TGTGCCTGGAGCCCGGGGTTTGGCCCCACTGAAGCTTTCTTT
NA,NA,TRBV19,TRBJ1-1,CASSMGGNTEAFF,TGTGCCAGTAGTATGGGGGGGAACACTGAAGCTTTCTTT
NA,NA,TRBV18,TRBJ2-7,CASSPTPVGEQYF,TGTGCCAGCTCACCGACACCAGTAGGCGAGCAGTACTTC
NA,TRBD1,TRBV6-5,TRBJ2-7,CASGSGTDNYEQYF,TGTGCCAGCGGCTCCGGGACAGACAATTACGAGCAGTACTTC
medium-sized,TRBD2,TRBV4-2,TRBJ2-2,CASSRGTSGVGAGELFF,TGTGCCAGCAGCCGGGGGACTAGCGGGGTCGGCGCCGGGGAGCTGTTTTTT
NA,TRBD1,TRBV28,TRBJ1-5,CASRPGTVSQPQHF,TGTGCCAGCAGACCGGGGACAGTTTCTCAGCCCCAGCATTTT
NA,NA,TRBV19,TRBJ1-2,CASSIASTLRGYTF,TGTGCCAGTAGTATAGCTTCCACGCTCCGGGGCTACACCTTC
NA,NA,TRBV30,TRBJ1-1,CAWGRVMNTEAFF,TGTGCCTGGGGTAGAGTTATGAACACTGAAGCTTTCTTT
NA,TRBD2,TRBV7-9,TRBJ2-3,CASTLGLATTDTQYF,TGTGCCAGCACCTTGGGACTAGCGACGACAGATACGCAGTATTTT
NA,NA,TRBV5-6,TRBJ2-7,CASSLETAFSYEQYF,TGTGCCAGCAGCTTGGAAACAGCCTTCTCCTACGAGCAGTACTTC
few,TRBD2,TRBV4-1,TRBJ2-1,CASSQDARRGRLAGRNEQFF,TGCGCCAGCAGCCAAGATGCCCGCAGGGGAAGACTAGCGGGGAGAAATGAGCAGTTCTTC
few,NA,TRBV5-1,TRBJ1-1,CASSLQGVGTEAFF,TGCGCCAGCAGCTTACAGGGTGTGGGGACTGAAGCTTTCTTT
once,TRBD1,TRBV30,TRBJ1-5,CAWNRGTGGVSNQPQHF,TGTGCCTGGAATAGGGGGACAGGGGGCGTTAGCAATCAGCCCCAGCATTTT
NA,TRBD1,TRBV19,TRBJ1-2,CASSLPGTGGIYGYTF,TGTGCCAGTAGTCTCCCCGGGACAGGGGGCATCTATGGCTACACCTTC
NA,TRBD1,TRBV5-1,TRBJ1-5,CASSLGQGPNQPQHF,TGCGCCAGCAGCCTGGGACAGGGCCCAAATCAGCCCCAGCATTTT
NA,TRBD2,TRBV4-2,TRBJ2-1,CASSQEPGGPLNEQFF,TGTGCCAGCAGCCAAGAGCCGGGAGGGCCACTCAATGAGCAGTTCTTC
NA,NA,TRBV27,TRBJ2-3,CASSFNRRSTDTQYF,TGTGCCAGCAGTTTCAACAGGAGATCCACAGATACGCAGTATTTT
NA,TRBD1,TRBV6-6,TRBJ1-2,CASTRGTGLYGYTF,TGTGCCAGCACCCGAGGGACAGGGCTTTATGGCTACACCTTC
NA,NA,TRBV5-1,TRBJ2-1,CASSRNAEEQFF,TGCGCCAGCAGCCGAAACGCGGAGGAGCAGTTCTTC
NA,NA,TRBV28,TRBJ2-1,CASSGGLSDEQFF,TGTGCCAGCAGTGGGGGACTCAGCGATGAGCAGTTCTTC
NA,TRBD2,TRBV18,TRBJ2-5,CASSPQREKIETQYF,TGTGCCAGCTCACCCCAGCGGGAGAAGATTGAGACCCAGTACTTC
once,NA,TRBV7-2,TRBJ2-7,CASSPFRSREQYF,TGTGCCAGCAGCCCATTTAGAAGTCGCGAGCAGTACTTC
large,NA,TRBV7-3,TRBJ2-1,CASSPQSRANEQFF,TGTGCCAGCAGCCCCCAGAGCAGGGCGAATGAGCAGTTCTTC
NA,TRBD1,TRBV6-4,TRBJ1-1,CASSDRTGRAFF,TGTGCCAGCAGTGACAGGACAGGGCGGGCTTTCTTT
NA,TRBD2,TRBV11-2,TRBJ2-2,CASSFRREYTGELFF,TGTGCCAGCAGCTTTAGGCGGGAGTACACCGGGGAGCTGTTTTTT
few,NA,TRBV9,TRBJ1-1,CASSVGQAGEAFF,TGTGCCAGCAGCGTAGGGCAGGCTGGGGAAGCTTTCTTT
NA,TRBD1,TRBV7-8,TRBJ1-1,CASSLYFQGATTEAFF,TGTGCCAGCAGCTTATATTTTCAGGGGGCGACCACTGAAGCTTTCTTT
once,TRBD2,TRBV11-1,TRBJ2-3,CASSSSGTRLTDTQYF,TGTGCCAGCAGCTCATCCGGGACTAGACTCACAGATACGCAGTATTTT
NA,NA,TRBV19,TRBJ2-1,CASSPWGVGGNEQFF,TGTGCCAGTAGTCCCTGGGGGGTCGGAGGTAATGAGCAGTTCTTC
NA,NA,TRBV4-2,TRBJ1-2,CASSQDPAREGGYTF,TGTGCCAGCAGCCAAGACCCCGCGCGGGAGGGGGGCTACACCTTC
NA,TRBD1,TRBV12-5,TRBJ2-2,CASGYRQGANPGELFF,TGTGCTAGTGGCTACCGACAGGGGGCGAACCCCGGGGAGCTGTTTTTT
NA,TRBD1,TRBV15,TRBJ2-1,CATSVSRGPYNEQFF,TGTGCCACCAGTGTTAGCAGGGGGCCATACAATGAGCAGTTCTTC
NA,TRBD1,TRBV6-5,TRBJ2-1,CASSYSGTGQEQFF,TGTGCCAGCAGTTACTCGGGGACAGGGCAGGAGCAGTTCTTC
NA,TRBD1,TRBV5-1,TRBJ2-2,CASSFPGQGPTGELFF,TGCGCCAGCAGCTTTCCGGGACAGGGGCCCACCGGGGAGCTGTTTTTT
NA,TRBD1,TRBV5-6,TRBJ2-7,CASSLVRGQGTYEQYF,TGTGCCAGCAGCTTGGTGAGGGGACAGGGTACCTACGAGCAGTACTTC
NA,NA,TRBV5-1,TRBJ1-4,CASSLAGMGSEKLFF,TGCGCCAGCAGCTTGGCGGGGATGGGGAGTGAAAAACTGTTTTTT
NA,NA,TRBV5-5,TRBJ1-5,CASSLDGQRHQPQHF,TGTGCCAGCAGCCTGGACGGGCAGCGGCACCAGCCCCAGCATTTT
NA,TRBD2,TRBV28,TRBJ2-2,CASSFPVRGRVNTGELFF,TGTGCCAGCAGTTTTCCAGTTCGCGGGAGGGTCAACACCGGGGAGCTGTTTTTT
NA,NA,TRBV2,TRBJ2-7,CASIRIRGYEQYF,TGTGCCAGCATTAGAATAAGGGGCTACGAGCAGTACTTC
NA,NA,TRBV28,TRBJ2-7,CASSNTKFYEQYF,TGTGCCAGCAGCAATACTAAGTTCTACGAGCAGTACTTC
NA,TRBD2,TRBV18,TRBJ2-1,CASSPSGTSVRYNEQFF,TGTGCCAGCTCACCTTCCGGGACTAGCGTACGATACAATGAGCAGTTCTTC